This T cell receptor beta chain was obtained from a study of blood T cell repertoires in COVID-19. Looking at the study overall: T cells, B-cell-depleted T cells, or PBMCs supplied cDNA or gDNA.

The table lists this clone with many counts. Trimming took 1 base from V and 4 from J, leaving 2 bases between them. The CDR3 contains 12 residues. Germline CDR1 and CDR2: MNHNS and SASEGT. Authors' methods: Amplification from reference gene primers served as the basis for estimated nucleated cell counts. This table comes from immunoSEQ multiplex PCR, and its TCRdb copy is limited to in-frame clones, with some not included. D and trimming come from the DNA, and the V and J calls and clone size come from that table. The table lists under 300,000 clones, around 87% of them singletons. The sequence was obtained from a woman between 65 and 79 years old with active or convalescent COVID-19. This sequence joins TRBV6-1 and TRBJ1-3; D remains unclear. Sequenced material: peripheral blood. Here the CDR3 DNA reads TGTGCCAGCAGTGAAGTAGGAAACACCATATATTTT. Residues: CASSEVGNTIYF.